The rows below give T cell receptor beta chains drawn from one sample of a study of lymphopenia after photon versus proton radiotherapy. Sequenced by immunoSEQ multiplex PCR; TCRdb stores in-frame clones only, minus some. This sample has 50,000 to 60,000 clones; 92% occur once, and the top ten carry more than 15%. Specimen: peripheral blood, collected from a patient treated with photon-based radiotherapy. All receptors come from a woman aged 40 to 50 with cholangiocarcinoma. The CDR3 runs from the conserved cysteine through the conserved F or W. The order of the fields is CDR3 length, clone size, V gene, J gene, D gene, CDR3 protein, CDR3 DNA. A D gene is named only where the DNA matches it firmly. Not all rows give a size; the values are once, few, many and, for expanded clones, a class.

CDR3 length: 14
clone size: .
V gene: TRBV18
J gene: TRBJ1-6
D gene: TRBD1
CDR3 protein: CASSPQGDQSPLHF
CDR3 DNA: TGTGCCAGCTCACCTCAGGGGGACCAATCACCCCTCCACTTT

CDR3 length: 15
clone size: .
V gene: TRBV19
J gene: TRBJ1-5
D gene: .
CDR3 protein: CASSMGDSSNQPQHF
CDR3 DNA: TGTGCCAGTAGTATGGGTGACAGTAGCAATCAGCCCCAGCATTTT

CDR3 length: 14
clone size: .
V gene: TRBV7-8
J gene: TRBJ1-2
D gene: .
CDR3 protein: CASSLGADLKDYTF
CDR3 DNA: TGTGCCAGCAGCTTAGGGGCAGATTTAAAAGACTACACCTTC

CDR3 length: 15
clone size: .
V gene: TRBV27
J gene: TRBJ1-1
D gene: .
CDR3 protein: CASSLPGLMNTEAFF
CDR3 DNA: TGTGCCAGCAGTCTCCCAGGTCTCATGAACACTGAAGCTTTCTTT

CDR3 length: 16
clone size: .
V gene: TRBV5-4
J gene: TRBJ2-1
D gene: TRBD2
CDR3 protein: CASSGGGSGAHNEQFF
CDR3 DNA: TGTGCCAGCAGCGGGGGAGGTAGCGGGGCTCACAATGAGCAGTTCTTC

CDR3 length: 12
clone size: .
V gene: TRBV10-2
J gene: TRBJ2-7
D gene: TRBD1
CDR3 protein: CATGTAIYEQYF
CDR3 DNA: TGCGCCACGGGGACAGCCATCTACGAGCAGTACTTC

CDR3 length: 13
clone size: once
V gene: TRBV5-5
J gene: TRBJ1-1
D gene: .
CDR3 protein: CASSAQGNTEAFF
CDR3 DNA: TGTGCCAGCAGCGCACAGGGGAACACTGAAGCTTTCTTT

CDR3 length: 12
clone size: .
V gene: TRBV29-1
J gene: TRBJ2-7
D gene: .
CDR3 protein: CSVGTGNYEQYF
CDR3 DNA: TGCAGCGTTGGAACAGGGAACTACGAGCAGTACTTC

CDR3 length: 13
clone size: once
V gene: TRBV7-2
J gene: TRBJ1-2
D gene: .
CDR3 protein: CASSLEGEAGYTF
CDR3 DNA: TGTGCCAGCAGCTTAGAAGGGGAGGCTGGCTACACCTTC

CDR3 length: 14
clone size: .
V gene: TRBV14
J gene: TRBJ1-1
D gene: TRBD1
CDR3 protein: CASRRQGRRAEAFF
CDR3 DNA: TGTGCCAGCAGAAGACAGGGGCGTCGCGCTGAAGCTTTCTTT

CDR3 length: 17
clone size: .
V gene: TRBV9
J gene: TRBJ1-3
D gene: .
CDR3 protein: CASSADLSAGSGNTIYF
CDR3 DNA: TGTGCCAGCAGCGCCGATCTCTCCGCAGGGTCAGGAAACACCATATATTTT

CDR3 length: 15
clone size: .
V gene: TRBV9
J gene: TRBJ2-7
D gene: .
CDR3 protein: CASSVGATSSYEQYF
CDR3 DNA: TGTGCCAGCAGCGTCGGGGCCACGTCCTCCTACGAGCAGTACTTC

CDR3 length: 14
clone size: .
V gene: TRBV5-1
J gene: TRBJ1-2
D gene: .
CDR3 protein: CASSRTSSGYGYTF
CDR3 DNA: TGCGCCAGCAGCCGGACGTCGTCGGGCTATGGCTACACCTTC

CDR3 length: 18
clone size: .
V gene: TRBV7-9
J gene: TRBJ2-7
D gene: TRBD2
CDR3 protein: CASSFLQGTSGATYEQYF
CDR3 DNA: TGTGCCAGCAGCTTCCTACAGGGGACTAGCGGAGCCACCTACGAGCAGTACTTC

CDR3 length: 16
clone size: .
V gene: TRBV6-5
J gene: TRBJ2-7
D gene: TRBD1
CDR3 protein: CASSSRQGAGFYEQYF
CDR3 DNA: TGTGCCAGCAGTTCAAGACAGGGGGCCGGATTCTACGAGCAGTACTTC

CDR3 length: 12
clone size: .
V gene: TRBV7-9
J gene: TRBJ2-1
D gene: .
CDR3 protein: CASSLAVGEQFF
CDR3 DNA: TGTGCCAGCAGCTTAGCCGTCGGTGAGCAGTTCTTC

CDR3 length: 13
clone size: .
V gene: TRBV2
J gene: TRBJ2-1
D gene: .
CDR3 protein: CASSEEQRNEQFF
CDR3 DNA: TGTGCCAGCAGTGAGGAGCAACGCAATGAGCAGTTCTTC

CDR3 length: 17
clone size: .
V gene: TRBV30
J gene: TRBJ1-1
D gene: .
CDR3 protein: CAWSRGGLRPMNTEAFF
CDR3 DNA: TGTGCCTGGAGTAGAGGGGGTTTACGTCCTATGAACACTGAAGCTTTCTTT

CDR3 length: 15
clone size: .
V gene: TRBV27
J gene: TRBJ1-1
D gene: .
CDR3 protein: CASSLPGQLNTEAFF
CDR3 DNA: TGTGCCAGCAGTTTACCTGGACAGTTGAACACTGAAGCTTTCTTT

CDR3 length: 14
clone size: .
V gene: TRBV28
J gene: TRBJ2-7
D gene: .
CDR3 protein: CASSPGTVTYEQYF
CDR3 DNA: TGTGCCAGCAGTCCCGGGACTGTCACCTACGAGCAGTACTTC

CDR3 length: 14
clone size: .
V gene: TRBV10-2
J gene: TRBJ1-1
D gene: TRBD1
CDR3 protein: CASGEQGGLTEAFF
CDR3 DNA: TGCGCCAGCGGGGAGCAGGGGGGGTTGACTGAAGCTTTCTTT

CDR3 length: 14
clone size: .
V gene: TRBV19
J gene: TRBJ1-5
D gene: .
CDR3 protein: CASSIGQGNQPQHF
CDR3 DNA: TGTGCCAGTAGTATAGGGCAGGGAAATCAGCCCCAGCATTTT

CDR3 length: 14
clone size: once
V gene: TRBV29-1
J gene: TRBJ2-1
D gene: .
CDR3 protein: CSVDKGGSYNEQFF
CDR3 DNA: TGCAGCGTTGATAAAGGGGGCTCCTACAATGAGCAGTTCTTC

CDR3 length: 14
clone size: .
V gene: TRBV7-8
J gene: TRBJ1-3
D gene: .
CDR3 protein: CASSLGDSGNTIYF
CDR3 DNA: TGTGCCAGCAGCTTAGGGGACTCTGGAAACACCATATATTTT

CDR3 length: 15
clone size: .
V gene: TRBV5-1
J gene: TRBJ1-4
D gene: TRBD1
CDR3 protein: CASSIDRATNEKLFF
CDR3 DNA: TGCGCCAGCAGCATAGACAGGGCGACTAATGAAAAACTGTTTTTT

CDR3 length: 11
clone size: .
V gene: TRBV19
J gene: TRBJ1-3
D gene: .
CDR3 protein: CASSSGNTIYF
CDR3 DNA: TGTGCCAGTAGCTCTGGAAACACCATATATTTT

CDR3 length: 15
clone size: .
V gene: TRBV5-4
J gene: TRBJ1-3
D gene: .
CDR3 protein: CASSPNVGSGNTIYF
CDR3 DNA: TGTGCCAGCAGCCCTAACGTAGGATCTGGAAACACCATATATTTT

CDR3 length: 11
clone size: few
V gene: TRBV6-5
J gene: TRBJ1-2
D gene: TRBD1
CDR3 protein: CAPQGGYGYTF
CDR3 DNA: TGTGCCCCCCAGGGGGGCTATGGCTACACCTTC

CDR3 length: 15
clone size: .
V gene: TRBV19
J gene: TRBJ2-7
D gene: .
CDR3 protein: CATSRGPMEGYEQYF
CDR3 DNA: TGTGCCACATCTCGGGGACCCATGGAGGGGTACGAGCAGTACTTC

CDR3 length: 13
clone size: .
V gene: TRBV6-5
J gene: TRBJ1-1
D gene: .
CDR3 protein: CASSYSEELEAFF
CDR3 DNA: TGTGCCAGCAGTTACTCGGAAGAACTTGAAGCTTTCTTT

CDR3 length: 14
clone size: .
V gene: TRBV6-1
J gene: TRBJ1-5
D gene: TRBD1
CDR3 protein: CASSSRQGAQPQHF
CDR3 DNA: TGTGCCAGCAGTTCGAGACAGGGAGCTCAGCCCCAGCATTTT

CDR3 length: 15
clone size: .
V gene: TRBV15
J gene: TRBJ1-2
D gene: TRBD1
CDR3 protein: CATSRPGGDLYGYTF
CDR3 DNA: TGTGCCACCAGCCGTCCAGGGGGGGACCTCTATGGCTACACCTTC

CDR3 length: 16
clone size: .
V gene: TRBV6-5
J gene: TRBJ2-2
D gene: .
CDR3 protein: CASSYNFGQGTGELFF
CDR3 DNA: TGTGCCAGCAGTTACAATTTCGGACAAGGCACCGGGGAGCTGTTTTTT

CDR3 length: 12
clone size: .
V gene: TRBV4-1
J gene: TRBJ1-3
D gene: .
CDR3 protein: CASSHEENTIYF
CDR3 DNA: TGCGCCAGCAGCCACGAGGAAAACACCATATATTTT

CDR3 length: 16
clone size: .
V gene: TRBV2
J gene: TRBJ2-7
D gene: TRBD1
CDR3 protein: CASSEALGQGNYEQYF
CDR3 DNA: TGTGCCAGCAGTGAAGCGCTCGGACAGGGGAATTACGAGCAGTACTTC

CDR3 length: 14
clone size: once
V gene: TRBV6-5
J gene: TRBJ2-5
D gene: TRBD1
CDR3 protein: CASSPDRGKETQYF
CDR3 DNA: TGTGCCAGCAGCCCGGACAGGGGAAAGGAGACCCAGTACTTC

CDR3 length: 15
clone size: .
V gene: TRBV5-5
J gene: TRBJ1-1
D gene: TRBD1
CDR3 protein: CASAFNDRVGTEAFF
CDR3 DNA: TGTGCCAGCGCCTTCAATGACAGGGTGGGGACTGAAGCTTTCTTT

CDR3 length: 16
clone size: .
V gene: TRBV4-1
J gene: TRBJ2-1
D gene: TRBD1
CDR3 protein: CASSQPRQGRGNEQFF
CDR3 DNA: TGCGCCAGCAGCCAACCCCGACAGGGACGTGGCAATGAGCAGTTCTTC

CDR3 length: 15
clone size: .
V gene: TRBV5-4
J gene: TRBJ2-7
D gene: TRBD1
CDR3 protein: CASSLMKGAPYEQYF
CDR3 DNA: TGTGCCAGCAGCTTGATGAAGGGGGCCCCCTACGAGCAGTACTTC

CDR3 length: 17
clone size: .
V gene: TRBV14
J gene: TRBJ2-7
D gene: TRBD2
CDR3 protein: CASSQDTGGLLRDEQYF
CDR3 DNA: TGTGCCAGCAGCCAAGATACGGGAGGGCTTCTACGTGACGAGCAGTACTTC

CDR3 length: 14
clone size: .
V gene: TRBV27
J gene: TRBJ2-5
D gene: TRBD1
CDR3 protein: CASRAGQANAQQYF
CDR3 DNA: TGTGCCAGCAGGGCGGGACAGGCAAACGCGCAGCAGTACTTC

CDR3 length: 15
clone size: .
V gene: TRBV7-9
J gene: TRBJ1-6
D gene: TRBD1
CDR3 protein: CASSQGQAKNSPLHF
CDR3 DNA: TGTGCCAGCAGCCAGGGACAGGCCAAAAATTCACCCCTCCACTTT

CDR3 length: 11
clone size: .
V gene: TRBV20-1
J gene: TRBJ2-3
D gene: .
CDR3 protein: CSASPVDTQYF
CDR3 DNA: TGCAGTGCTAGCCCCGTTGATACGCAGTATTTT

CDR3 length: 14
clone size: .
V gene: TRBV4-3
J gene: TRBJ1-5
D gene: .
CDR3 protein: CASSQERGPQPQHF
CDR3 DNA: TGCGCCAGCAGCCAAGAAAGGGGTCCCCAGCCCCAGCATTTT

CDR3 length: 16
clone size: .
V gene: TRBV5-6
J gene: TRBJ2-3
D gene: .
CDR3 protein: CASSLEAGATADTQYF
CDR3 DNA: TGTGCCAGCAGCTTGGAGGCGGGGGCCACGGCAGATACGCAGTATTTT

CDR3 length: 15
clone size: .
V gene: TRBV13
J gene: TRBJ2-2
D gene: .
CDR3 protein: CASSKEQANTGELFF
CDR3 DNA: TGTGCCAGCAGCAAGGAACAAGCGAACACCGGGGAGCTGTTTTTT

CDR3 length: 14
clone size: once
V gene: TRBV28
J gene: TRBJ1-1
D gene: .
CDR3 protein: CASSSGQLNTEAFF
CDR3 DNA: TGTGCCAGCAGCAGTGGACAGTTAAACACTGAAGCTTTCTTT

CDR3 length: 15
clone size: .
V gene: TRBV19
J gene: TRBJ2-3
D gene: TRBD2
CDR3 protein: CASSPGLARTDTQYF
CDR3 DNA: TGTGCCAGTAGTCCCGGACTAGCACGAACAGATACGCAGTATTTT